The T cell receptor beta chain under discussion was sequenced for a study of tumor and adjacent non-tumor tissue in lung cancer (dated by TCRdb to the late 2010s). Regarding the research as a whole: By cancer type, the cohort comprised some twelve adenocarcinoma patients, a couple of squamous cell carcinoma patients and 1 small cell lung cancer patient. The approximately 15 patients were aged roughly 30 to 85 years, included around ten men and 5 women, and had TNM stage I to III disease. Sequencing produced approximately 130 million productive TCRbeta reads in total, an average of approximately 4.1 million reads per sample. The study compared bulk TCRbeta repertoires between lung tumor tissue and matched distant non-tumor lung tissue from over 12 lung cancer patients. Approximately 31 paired specimens, one tumor and one normal lung sample per patient, were profiled by TCRbeta CDR3 sequencing.

This clonotype was seen more than once but under ten times. No antigen is known for it. The input lacks base qualities; no much larger clone sits a single base away. RNA was extracted from bulk unsorted tissue and checked for quality with a NanoDrop ND-1000 and an Agilent 2100. All donors had newly diagnosed lung cancer, had not received prior chemotherapy, and were admitted for thoracic surgery in China between August and November 2014. The study excluded patients who had received radiotherapy or chemotherapy before or who had another cancer at the same time. Surgical tissue pieces of 1-2 cm3 were preserved in RNAlater solution and stored at -80 °C until use. Preparation of the library involved multiplex PCR. The run used an Illumina HiSeq 2500. TCRbeta libraries were constructed through three rounds of nested PCR with primers (Table S4) according to protocols modified from ARM-PCR. Before sequencing, PCR products of 200-500 bp were cut from the gel and purified using the QIAquick gel extraction kit. As for how the authors treated the data: Trimmomatic was used to clean the reads, FLASH merged the cleaned reads into complete CDR3 sequences, and MiTCR assigned the sequences to V(D)J germline segments. VDJtools was used to compute clonal diversity as the inverse Simpson's index. In-frame sequences lacking a premature stop codon were counted as productive reads. The public reads were reprocessed in TCRdb via fastp at Q25 and MiXCR, keeping in-frame beta chains. Each entry merges the rows of one CDR3 protein and shows their most common DNA and genes. TCRdb's processing, not the study's, gives the V and J calls here. The sample contains approximately 120,000 distinct CDR3 sequences, about 75% of them found a single time. The ten top clones hold about 40% of the sample.

Taken from the germline V gene, the CDR1 and CDR2 loops are MDHEN and SYDVKM. Counted from cysteine to phenylalanine, this CDR3 has 14 amino acids. Kept here is only the CDR3 DNA, which spans 42 bases and is read in frame from base 1. V has 3 bases trimmed and J has 6 bases trimmed; junction bases matching no gene number 5. On the study overall, not on this receptor specifically: Tumor tissue showed significantly higher TCR diversity (inverse Simpson) than normal lung tissue, at roughly 390 vs 170 (P = 0.0075, Mann-Whitney U test). A significantly larger cumulative share of the repertoire was made up by the top 100 clones in normal lung than in tumor tissue. TCR diversity was significantly higher in younger patients, and higher tumor TCR diversity was associated with shorter overall and disease-free survival. Because peripheral blood was not sequenced, the blood TCRbeta repertoires of the lung cancer patients in the study went unexamined. The sequencing platform is not named in the methods, and unique molecular identifiers are not mentioned. Only about 14 patients were in the cohort, and the authors stated that larger samples and more detailed clinical data are needed.

The V gene is TRBV28 and the J gene is TRBJ1-1; TRBD1 agrees with 9 junctional bases. The TCR sequence derives from a woman aged 55 to 70 with non-small cell lung cancer. Material: lung tumor tissue. The CDR3 has the sequence CASSLGQGVAEAFF. The DNA sequence is TGTGCCAGCAGTTTGGGACAGGGAGTGGCTGAAGCTTTCTTT.